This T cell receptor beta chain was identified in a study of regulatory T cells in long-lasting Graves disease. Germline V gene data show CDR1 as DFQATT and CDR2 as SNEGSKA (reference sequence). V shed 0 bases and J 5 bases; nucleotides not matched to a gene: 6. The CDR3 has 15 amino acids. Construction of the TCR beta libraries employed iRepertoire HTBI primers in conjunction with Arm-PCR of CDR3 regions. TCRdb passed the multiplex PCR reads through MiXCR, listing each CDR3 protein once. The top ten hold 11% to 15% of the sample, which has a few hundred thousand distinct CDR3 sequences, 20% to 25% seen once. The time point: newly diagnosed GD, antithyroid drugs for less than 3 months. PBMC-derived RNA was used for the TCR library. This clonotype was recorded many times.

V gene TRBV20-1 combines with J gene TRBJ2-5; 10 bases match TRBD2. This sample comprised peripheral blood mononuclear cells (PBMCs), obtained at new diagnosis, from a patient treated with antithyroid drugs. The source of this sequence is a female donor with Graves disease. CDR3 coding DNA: TGCAGTGCTAGAGAGGCTAGCGGGAGTTGGGAGACCCAGTACTTC. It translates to CSAREASGSWETQYF.